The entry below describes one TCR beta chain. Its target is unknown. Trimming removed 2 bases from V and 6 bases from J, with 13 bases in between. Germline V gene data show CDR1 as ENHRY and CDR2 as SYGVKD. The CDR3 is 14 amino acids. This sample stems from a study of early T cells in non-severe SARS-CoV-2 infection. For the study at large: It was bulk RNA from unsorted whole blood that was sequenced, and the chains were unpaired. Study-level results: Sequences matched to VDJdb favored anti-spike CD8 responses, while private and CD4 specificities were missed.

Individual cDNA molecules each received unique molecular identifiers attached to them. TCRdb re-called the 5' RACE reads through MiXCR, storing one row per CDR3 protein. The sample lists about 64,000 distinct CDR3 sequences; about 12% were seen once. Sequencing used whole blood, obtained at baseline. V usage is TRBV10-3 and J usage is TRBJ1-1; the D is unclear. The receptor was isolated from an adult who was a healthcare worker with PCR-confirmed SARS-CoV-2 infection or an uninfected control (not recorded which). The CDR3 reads CAISEMREGAEAFF. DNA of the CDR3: TGTGCCATCAGTGAGATGAGGGAGGGCGCTGAAGCTTTCTTT.